Presented here are 13 T cell receptor beta chains from one specimen sequenced in a study of siplizumab effects on memory and regulatory T cells. The method was immunoSEQ multiplex PCR; TCRdb's version includes in-frame clones alone and lacks a portion of them. Of about 100,000 clones listed, less than 95% are singletons. Material: non-Treg CD4+ T cells sorted from blood. These receptors all stem from a human donor in good health.

The rearrangement links TRBV29-1 to TRBJ1-2; no clear D. V was shortened by 7 bases and J by 11 bases, with 23 bases between the two germline ends. The length of the CDR3 is 13 residues. Germline V CDR1 and CDR2: SQVTM, ANQGSEA. The CDR3 spells CSASIATQTGYTF. The CDR3 coding sequence is TGCAGCGCCTCCATAGCTACGCAGACTGGGTACACCTTC.

The V call is TRBV6-5, the J call TRBJ2-3; D possibly corresponds to TRBD1 (6 bases). V lost 6 bases to trimming and J lost 1 base, with 11 bases between them. This CDR3 comprises 14 residues. The germline CDR1 and CDR2 sequences are MNHEY and SVGAGI. Here the CDR3 reads CASRATGRTDTQYF. The CDR3 nucleotides read TGTGCCAGCAGGGCTACAGGGCGCACAGATACGCAGTATTTT.

This clone was recorded only once. The chain combines TRBV7-3 with TRBJ2-2; D is possibly TRBD2 (5 bases). The CDR3 extends over 13 amino acids. V gave up 6 bases and J gave up 6 bases, with 11 bases separating them. The germline gives CDR1 SGHTA, CDR2 FQGTGA. The CDR3 here is CASSPLVPGELFF. The CDR3 DNA reads as TGTGCCAGCAGTCCACTAGTCCCCGGGGAGCTGTTTTTT. The entire variable domain, with the rest obtained from reference TRBV7-3 and TRBJ2-2, is as follows: GAGVSQTPSNKVTEKGKYVELRCDPISGHTALYWYRQSLGQGPEFLIYFQGTGAADDSGLPNDRFFAVRPEGSVSTLKIQRTERGDSAVYLCASSPLVPGELFFGEGSRLTVL.

V gene TRBV2 combines with J gene TRBJ1-5; D is unclear. V was clipped by 2 bases and J by 2 bases, with 10 bases between them. The CDR3 spans 15 residues. Germline-derived CDR1 and CDR2 are SNHLY and FYNNEI. The CDR3 nucleotides read TGTGCCAGCAGTGAAAGTGGCGGCGGCAATCAGCCCCAGCATTTT. It encodes CASSESGGGNQPQHF.

The rearrangement uses TRBV28 and TRBJ1-4; D not certain. The V end lost 1 base, the J end lost 6 bases, and 15 bases lay between the germline ends. The CDR3 is 16 amino acids. Germline CDR1 MDHEN, CDR2 SYDVKM. The DNA for the CDR3 is TGTGCCAGCAGTTTATCCGGCCCCGGCTGGGATGAAAAACTGTTTTTT. Protein sequence: CASSLSGPGWDEKLFF.

This chain joins TRBV7-9 and TRBJ2-7; D unresolved. CDR3 length: 15 residues. From germline, CDR1 is SEHNR and CDR2 FQNEAQ (reference sequence). The V end was cut by 2 bases, the J end by 1 base, with 12 bases between. For the CDR3, the DNA is TGTGCCAGCAGCTTACCCGGTTGGCAGTCCTACGAGCAGTACTTC. This encodes CASSLPGWQSYEQYF.

This chain uses TRBV6-4 with TRBJ2-7; TRBD1 aligns across 8 bases. Trimming removed 2 bases from V and 2 bases from J; junction bases left unmatched: 14. This CDR3 is 18 amino acids long. Germline CDR1 MRHNA, CDR2 SNTAGT. CDR3 loop: CASSDTTRTGQRTYEQYF. CDR3 nucleotides: TGTGCCAGCAGTGACACCACCCGGACAGGGCAAAGGACCTACGAGCAGTACTTC.

J is TRBJ1-1 and V is TRBV5-1; 8 nucleotides line up with TRBD1. The CDR3 totals 16 residues. CDR1 SGHRS and CDR2 YFSETQ come from the germline V gene. V lost 0 bases and J lost 1; bases outside the gene matches: 5. The CDR3 DNA is TGCGCCAGCAGCTTGGAGGGACAGGCCAGGAACACTGAAGCTTTCTTT. Protein sequence: CASSLEGQARNTEAFF.

The chain uses TRBV10-1 and TRBJ2-6; D call uncertain. V lost 5 bases and J lost 4, with 15 bases in between. CDR1 is WNHNN, CDR2 SYGVQD, per germline (reference sequence). The CDR3 is 16 amino acids. The CDR3 DNA sequence: TGCGCCAGCAGTCGTTTGGGCCCACCCGGGGCCAACGTCCTGACTTTC. Translated, it gives CASSRLGPPGANVLTF.

The chain employs TRBV5-1 and TRBJ2-1, with D maybe TRBD2 (6 bases). The V end was cut by 1 base, the J end by 4 bases, with 12 bases between. This CDR3 contains 15 residues. From germline, CDR1 is SGHRS and CDR2 YFSETQ. CDR3: CASSLWAGPYNEQFF. CDR3 DNA: TGCGCCAGCAGCTTGTGGGCGGGACCTTACAATGAGCAGTTCTTC.

The chain is built from TRBV27 and TRBJ2-7; a weak D match, TRBD1 (6 bases). With 2 bases removed from V and 7 bases from J, the gap between germline ends came to 12 bases. CDR1 and CDR2 (germline): MNHEY, SMNVEV (reference sequence). The CDR3 is 13 amino acids. The DNA of the CDR3 is TGTGCCAGCAGTTTACAGGGGCTGTATGAGCAGTACTTC. Translated, it gives CASSLQGLYEQYF.

V is TRBV6-6 and J is TRBJ1-2, with TRBD1 matching 8 bases. With 4 bases clipped from V and 4 bases from J, the junction kept 5 bases outside the gene matches. The CDR3 has 14 amino acids. From germline, CDR1 is MNHNY and CDR2 SVGAGI (reference sequence). This chain's CDR3 is CASSSSQGAYGYTF. The DNA of the CDR3 is TGTGCCAGCAGTTCCAGTCAGGGGGCCTATGGCTACACCTTC.

J is TRBJ2-7 and V is TRBV28, with unresolved D. With 7 bases removed from V and 1 base from J, the gap between germline ends came to 14 bases. CDR1 and CDR2 (germline): MDHEN, SYDVKM. This CDR3 spans 14 amino acids. The CDR3 sequence is CASNRVPVSYEQYF. As DNA, the CDR3 is TGTGCCAGCAACCGGGTTCCCGTGTCCTACGAGCAGTACTTC.